The T cell receptor (beta chain) described here comes from a study of T cell changes during pregnancy in multiple sclerosis. Here immunoSEQ multiplex PCR was the method, and the copy in TCRdb shows in-frame clones only, minus some. The sample has some 110,000 clones, roughly nine tenths seen once. V was pared by 9 bases and J by 7 bases, with 10 bases of the junction left unmatched. CDR3 length: 14 amino acids. CDR1 is LNHDA and CDR2 is SQIVND in the germline V gene (reference sequence). The rearrangement joins TRBV19 to TRBJ2-1; 9 nucleotides match TRBD1. This TCR was sampled from a female donor with multiple sclerosis, enrolled in a pregnancy study. This sample comprised peripheral blood, obtained before pregnancy. CDR3 bases: TGTGCCAGCCTACCGGGACAGGGAGGAAATGAGCAGTTCTTC. Translated: CASLPGQGGNEQFF.